This T cell receptor (beta chain) was recorded in a study of CD8+CD57+ T cells in acquired aplastic anemia. The overall study: When averaged, DNA from sorted CD4+ and CD8+ cells came to approximately 3.2 ug.

TCR beta VDJ and CDR3 were profiled, and genomic DNA was the template. MiXCR was run by TCRdb on the reads, yielding one entry per CDR3 protein. There are some 190,000 distinct CDR3 sequences in the sample; about 53% occur only once, and 16% lies in the top ten. Germline-derived CDR1 and CDR2 are SGHDT and YYEEEE. This CDR3 region has 17 residues. Between the trimmed V and J ends, which lost 1 base and 0 bases, there was a span of 14 bases. Ten or more counts support this clonotype. The clonotype originates from a human donor in good health, serving as a control. Sequenced material: sorted CD4+, CD8+, or CD8+CD57+ T cells (not recorded which) from PBMCs. The chain has TRBV5-6 and TRBJ1-5, with TRBD1 as a possible D gene (5 bases). The CDR3 region has the DNA TGTGCCAGCAGCTTGTGGTCGGACAACCCTAGCAATCAGCCCCAGCATTTT. Protein product: CASSLWSDNPSNQPQHF.